This T cell receptor (beta chain) appears in the sequencing data of a study of blood T cell repertoires in COVID-19. Study background: Acute-phase and convalescent COVID-19 samples originated in the United States, Italy and Spain. PBMCs, B-cell-depleted T cells, or T cells were the source of the cDNA or gDNA that made up the material.

In the original workflow: Amplification of reference gene primers provided the estimated nucleated cell counts. Some clones are missing from TCRdb's copy, which holds only in-frame ones; the method was immunoSEQ multiplex PCR. From that table come the V and J calls and clone size; the DNA was used to work out D and trimming. The sample lists roughly 84,000 clones; under 80% were seen once. The V end was cut by 9 bases, the J end by 5 bases, with 16 bases between. Germline CDR1 MNHEY, CDR2 SVGAGI. CDR3 length: 13 residues. The receptor comes from a man aged 55 to 70 with COVID-19, enrolled during active disease. What was sequenced was peripheral blood. V usage is TRBV6-5 and J usage is TRBJ1-1; possibly TRBD1 for D (5 bases). CDR3 protein: CASRRGSKTEAFF. The CDR3 coding sequence is TGTGCCAGTCGCCGGGGGTCGAAGACTGAAGCTTTCTTT.